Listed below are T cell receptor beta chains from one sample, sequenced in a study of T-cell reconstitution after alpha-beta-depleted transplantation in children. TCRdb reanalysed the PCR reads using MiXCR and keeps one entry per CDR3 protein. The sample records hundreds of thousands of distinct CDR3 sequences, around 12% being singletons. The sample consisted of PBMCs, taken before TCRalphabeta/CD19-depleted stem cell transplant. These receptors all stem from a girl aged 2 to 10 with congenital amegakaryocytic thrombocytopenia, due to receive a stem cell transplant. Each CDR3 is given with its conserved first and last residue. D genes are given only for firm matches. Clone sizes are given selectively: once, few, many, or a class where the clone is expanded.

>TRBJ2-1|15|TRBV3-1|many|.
TGTGCCAGCAGCCAAGATCTACCTACCGGGGATGAGCAGTTCTTC
CASSQDLPTGDEQFF
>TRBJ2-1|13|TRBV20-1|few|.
TGCAGTGCTACCCATAGTCCGGACAACGAGCAGTTCTTC
CSATHSPDNEQFF
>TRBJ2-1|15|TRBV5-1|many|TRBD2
TGCGCCAGCAGCGACCTTAGCGGGAGGGGCAATGAGCAGTTCTTC
CASSDLSGRGNEQFF
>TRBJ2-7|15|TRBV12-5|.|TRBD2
TGTGCTAGTGACGGCCGCGGGAGCAGCTCCTACGAGCAGTACTTC
CASDGRGSSSYEQYF
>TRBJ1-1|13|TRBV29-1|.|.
TGCAGCGTTGAAAGTGAGGGGAACACTGAAGCTTTCTTT
CSVESEGNTEAFF
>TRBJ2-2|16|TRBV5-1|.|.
TGCGCCAGCAGCTTGGCACGGTCAAAAAACACCGGGGAGCTGTTTTTT
CASSLARSKNTGELFF
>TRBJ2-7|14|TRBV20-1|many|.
TGCAGTGCTAGAGAGGACTCTACAACCTACGAGCAGTACTTC
CSAREDSTTYEQYF
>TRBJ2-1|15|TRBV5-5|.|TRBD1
TGTGCCAGCAGCTTTGGGACAGGGGCCTACAATGAGCAGTTCTTC
CASSFGTGAYNEQFF
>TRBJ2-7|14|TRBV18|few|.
TGTGCCAGCTCATGGACAGCGGAGGCCTACGAGCAGTACTTC
CASSWTAEAYEQYF
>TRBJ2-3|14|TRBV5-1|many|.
TGCGCCAGCAGCTTGTCGACTTCCACAGATACGCAGTATTTT
CASSLSTSTDTQYF
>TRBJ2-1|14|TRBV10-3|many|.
TGTGCCATCAGTGAGGGGGAAAGGGACAATGAGCAGTTCTTC
CAISEGERDNEQFF
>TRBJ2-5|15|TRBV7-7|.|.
TGTGCCAGCAGCTTAGCCCGAACTCGGGGGGAGACCCAGTACTTC
CASSLARTRGETQYF
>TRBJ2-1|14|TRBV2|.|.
TGTGCCATCCGGGGGACACCTTCCTACAATGAGCAGTTCTTC
CAIRGTPSYNEQFF
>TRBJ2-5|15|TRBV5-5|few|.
TGTGCCAGCAGCTTGGCTTACGGGGTACAAGAGACCCAGTACTTC
CASSLAYGVQETQYF
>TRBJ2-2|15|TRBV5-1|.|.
TGCGCCAGCAGCCCTCGGGCCATAAACACCGGGGAGCTGTTTTTT
CASSPRAINTGELFF
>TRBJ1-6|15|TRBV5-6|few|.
TGTGCCAGCAGCTTCAGCCGGGACAATAATTCACCCCTCCACTTT
CASSFSRDNNSPLHF
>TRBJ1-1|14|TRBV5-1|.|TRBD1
TGCGCCAGCAGCTTTAACAGGGGTAACACTGAAGCTTTCTTT
CASSFNRGNTEAFF
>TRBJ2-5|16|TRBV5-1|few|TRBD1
TGCGCCAGCAGCTTTCCGGGACAGGGCCTTCAAGAGACCCAGTACTTC
CASSFPGQGLQETQYF
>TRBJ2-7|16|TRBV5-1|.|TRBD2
TGCGCCAGCAGCGCAGCTTCTAGCGGCCCCTCCTACGAGCAGTACTTC
CASSAASSGPSYEQYF
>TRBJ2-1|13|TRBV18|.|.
TGTGCCAGCCTCCCCGGCAGACACAATGAGCAGTTCTTC
CASLPGRHNEQFF
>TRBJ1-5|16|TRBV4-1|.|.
TGCGCCAGCAGCCAAGATGATGGGGGTGGACGGCAGCCCCAGCATTTT
CASSQDDGGGRQPQHF
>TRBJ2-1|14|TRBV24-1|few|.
TGTGCCACGTCTTGGGCGGGAACCTACAATGAGCAGTTCTTC
CATSWAGTYNEQFF
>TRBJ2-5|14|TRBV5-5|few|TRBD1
TGTGCCAGCATCACAGGGGGGACCCAAGAGACCCAGTACTTC
CASITGGTQETQYF
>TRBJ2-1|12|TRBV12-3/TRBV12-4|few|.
TGTGCCAGCTCCTGGAAGATGGATGAGCAGTTCTTC
CASSWKMDEQFF
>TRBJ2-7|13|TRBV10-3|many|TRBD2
TGTGCCATCGCTAGCGGGAGTACCTACGAGCAGTACTTC
CAIASGSTYEQYF
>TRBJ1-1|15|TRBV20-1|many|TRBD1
TGCAGTGCTAGAGCGCGGGGACAGTCAAACACTGAAGCTTTCTTT
CSARARGQSNTEAFF
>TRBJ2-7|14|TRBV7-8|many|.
TGTGCCAGCAGCTTACGGCTGGCGGCGGGGGAGCAGTACTTC
CASSLRLAAGEQYF
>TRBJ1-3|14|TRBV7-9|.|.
TGTGCCAGCAGCTCTTCAAGCTCTGGAAACACCATATATTTT
CASSSSSSGNTIYF
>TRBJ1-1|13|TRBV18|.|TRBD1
TGTGCCAGCTCACAACCGGGACAGGTTGAAGCTTTCTTT
CASSQPGQVEAFF
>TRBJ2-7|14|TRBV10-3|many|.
TGTGCCATCAGTGAAATCGAAGGAGGTCGCGAGCAGTACTTC
CAISEIEGGREQYF
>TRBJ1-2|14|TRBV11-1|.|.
TGTGCCAGCAGCTTATTTGCGGCTGAGTATGGCTACACCTTC
CASSLFAAEYGYTF
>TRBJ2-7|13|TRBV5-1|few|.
TGCGCCAGCAGTCCGACAGGAAGGGTCGAGCAGTACTTC
CASSPTGRVEQYF
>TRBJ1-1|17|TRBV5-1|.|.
TGCGCCAGCAGCTTGGTTAACCGCCAGGAGTTTTCAATTGAAGCTTTCTTT
CASSLVNRQEFSIEAFF
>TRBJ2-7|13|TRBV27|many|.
TGTGCCAGCAGTCCAAGGGGCCCCTACGAGCAGTACTTC
CASSPRGPYEQYF
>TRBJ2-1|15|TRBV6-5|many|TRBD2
TGTGCCAGCAGTTACTCTATCCCAGCGGGAGGTTCTCAGTTCTTC
CASSYSIPAGGSQFF
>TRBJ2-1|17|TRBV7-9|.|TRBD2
TGTGCCAGCAGCCCTAGATTGACTAGCGGGGAATACAATGAGCAGTTCTTC
CASSPRLTSGEYNEQFF
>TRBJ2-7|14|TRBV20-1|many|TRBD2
TGCAGTGCCAGACTAGCGGGAGGATTCGACGAGCAGTACTTC
CSARLAGGFDEQYF